Reported below is one T cell receptor (beta chain). Its antigen is not identified. Every bit of the isolated RNA underwent reverse transcription, so sequencing read expressed TCRB transcripts. Sequencing used immunoSEQ multiplex PCR; TCRdb keeps in-frame clones, though not all of them. The sample carries hundreds of thousands of clones, roughly 13% recorded once. Germline V gene sequence: CDR1 GTSNPN, CDR2 SVGIG (reference sequence). The ends were cut back, 6 bases at V and 6 bases at J, with 21 bases in the middle. This CDR3 is 15 amino acids long. This entry is derived from a study of beta chain features in type 1 diabetes. Study as a whole: Examination covered some 99,000,000 sorted cells spanning all samples. Study results and limitations: Naive, central memory and Treg TCRB repertoires seemed to resemble each other more closely in patients than they did in healthy donors. VDJ junctions sequenced from type 1 diabetes patients showed fewer insertions and more deletions. For cells with high TCR expression, cDNA sequencing could yield over-representation. There was a moderate but significant shortening of TCRB CDR3s in all four CD4+ subsets of Type 1 diabetes patients.

This sequence was found in a man younger than 35 with type 1 diabetes. The sequencing input was naive CD4+ T cells from blood. The chain is built from TRBV30 and TRBJ1-5; TRBD1 might be the D (5 bases). The CDR3 reads CACTPGPGTGQPQHF. CDR3 nucleotides: TGTGCCTGCACCCCGGGACCTGGGACGGGTCAGCCCCAGCATTTT.